This T cell receptor (beta chain) was obtained from a study of T cell changes during pregnancy in multiple sclerosis. The table came from immunoSEQ multiplex PCR; TCRdb's copy has only in-frame clones and leaves some out. The sample consists of 90,000 to 120,000 clones, approximately 90% of them appearing once. There are many counts of this clone. The receptor comes from a female donor with multiple sclerosis, enrolled in a pregnancy study. The material sequenced was peripheral blood, taken after pregnancy.

CDR3 amino acids: CASSQVFGGGYEQYF. DNA for the CDR3: TGCGCCAGCAGCCAAGTATTCGGGGGAGGCTACGAGCAGTACTTC. V gene TRBV4-1 combines with J gene TRBJ2-7; maybe TRBD2 (6 bases). Germline V gene lookup returns CDR1 MGHRA and CDR2 YSYEKL. CDR3 length: 15 amino acids. V lost 1 base and J 3 bases, leaving 13 bases between the germline ends.